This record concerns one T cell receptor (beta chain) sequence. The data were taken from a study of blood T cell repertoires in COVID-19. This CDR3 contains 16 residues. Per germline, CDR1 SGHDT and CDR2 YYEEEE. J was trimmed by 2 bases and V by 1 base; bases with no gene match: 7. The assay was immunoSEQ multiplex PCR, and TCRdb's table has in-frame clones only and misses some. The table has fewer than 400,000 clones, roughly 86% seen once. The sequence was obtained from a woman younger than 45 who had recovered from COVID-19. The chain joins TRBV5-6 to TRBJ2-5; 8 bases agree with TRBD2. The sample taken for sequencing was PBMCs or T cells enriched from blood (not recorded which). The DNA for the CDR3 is TGTGCCAGCAGCTTGTCGGCGGGGGGAGGGCAAGAGACCCAGTACTTC. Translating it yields CASSLSAGGGQETQYF.